Ten or more counts support the clone carrying this T cell receptor beta chain. cDNA synthesis used a TRAV/TRBV-specific primer set for both chains. Amplification of TCRs used a constant-region primer and V-primer adapter for 20 PCR cycles. TCRdb passed the reads through MiXCR, listing each CDR3 protein once. The sample lists under 70,000 distinct CDR3 sequences; 23% were seen once. As to time point: after trial treatment. The treatment: LDRT plus nivolumab, ipilimumab, low-dose cyclophosphamide and aspirin (RACIN trial). Germline loops: CDR1 SGHAT, CDR2 FQNNGV. This CDR3 has 16 residues. Unmatched junction bases numbered 6, after V lost 5 bases and J lost 0 bases. The record originates from a study of low-dose radiotherapy and immunotherapy resistance in tumors.

The source material was PBMCs, sampled after low-dose radiotherapy plus immunotherapy. The rearrangement joins TRBV11-2 to TRBJ2-1; 8 positions agree with TRBD1. The TCR was taken from a male donor with prostate cancer. The CDR3 sequence is CASSKQGDSSYNEQFF. CDR3 nucleotides: TGTGCCAGCAGCAAACAGGGGGATAGCTCCTACAATGAGCAGTTCTTC. The full variable domain, in which reference TRBV11-2 and TRBJ2-1 provide the parts outside the CDR3, is EAGVAQSPRYKIIEKRQSVAFWCNPISGHATLYWYQQILGQGPKLLIQFQNNGVVDDSQLPKDRFSAERLKGVDSTLKIQPAKLEDSAVYLCASSKQGDSSYNEQFFGPGTRLTVL.